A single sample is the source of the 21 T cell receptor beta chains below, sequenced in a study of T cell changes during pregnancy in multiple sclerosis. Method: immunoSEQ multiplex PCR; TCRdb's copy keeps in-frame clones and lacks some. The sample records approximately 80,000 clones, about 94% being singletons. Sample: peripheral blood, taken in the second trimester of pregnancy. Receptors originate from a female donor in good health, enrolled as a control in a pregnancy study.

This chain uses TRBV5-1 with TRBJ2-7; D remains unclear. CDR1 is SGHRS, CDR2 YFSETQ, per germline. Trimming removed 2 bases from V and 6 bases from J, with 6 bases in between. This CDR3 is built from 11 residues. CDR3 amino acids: CASSFSREQYF. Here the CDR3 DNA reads TGCGCCAGCAGCTTTAGCCGCGAGCAGTACTTC.

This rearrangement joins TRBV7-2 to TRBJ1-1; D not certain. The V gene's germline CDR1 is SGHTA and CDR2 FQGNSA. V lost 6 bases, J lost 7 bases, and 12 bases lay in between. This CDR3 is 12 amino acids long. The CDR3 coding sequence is TGTGCCAGCAGTTTTAGCCGGCTTGAAGCTTTCTTT. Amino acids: CASSFSRLEAFF.

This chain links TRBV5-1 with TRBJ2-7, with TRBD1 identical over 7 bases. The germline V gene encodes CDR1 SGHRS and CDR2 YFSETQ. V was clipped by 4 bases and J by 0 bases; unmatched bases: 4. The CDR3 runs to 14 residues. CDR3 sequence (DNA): TGCGCCAGCAGCATCGGACAGGCCTCCTACGAGCAGTACTTC. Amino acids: CASSIGQASYEQYF.

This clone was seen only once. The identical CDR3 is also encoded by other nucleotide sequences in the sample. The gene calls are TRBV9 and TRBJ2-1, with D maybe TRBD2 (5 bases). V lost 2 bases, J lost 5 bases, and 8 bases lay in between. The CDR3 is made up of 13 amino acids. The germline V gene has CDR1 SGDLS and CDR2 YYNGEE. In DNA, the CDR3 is TGTGCCAGCAGCGTCAGCGGAGACAATGAGCAGTTCTTC. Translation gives CASSVSGDNEQFF. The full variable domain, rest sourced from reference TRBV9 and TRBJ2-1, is DSGVTQTPKHLITATGQRVTLRCSPRSGDLSVYWYQQSLDQGLQFLIQYYNGEERAKGNILERFSAQQFPDLHSELNLSSLELGDSALYFCASSVSGDNEQFFGPGTRLTVL.

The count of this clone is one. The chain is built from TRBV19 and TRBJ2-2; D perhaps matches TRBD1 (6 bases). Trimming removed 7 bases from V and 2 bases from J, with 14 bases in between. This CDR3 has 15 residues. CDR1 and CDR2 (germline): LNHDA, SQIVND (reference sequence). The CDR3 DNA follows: TGTGCCAGTATATCCCCGGACAGTAACACCGGGGAGCTGTTTTTT. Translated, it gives CASISPDSNTGELFF.

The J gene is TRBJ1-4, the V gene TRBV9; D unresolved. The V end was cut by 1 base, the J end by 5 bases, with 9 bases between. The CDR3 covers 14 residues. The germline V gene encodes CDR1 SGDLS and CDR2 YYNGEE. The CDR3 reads CASSVSRGNEKLFF. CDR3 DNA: TGTGCCAGCAGCGTAAGCCGCGGGAATGAAAAACTGTTTTTT.

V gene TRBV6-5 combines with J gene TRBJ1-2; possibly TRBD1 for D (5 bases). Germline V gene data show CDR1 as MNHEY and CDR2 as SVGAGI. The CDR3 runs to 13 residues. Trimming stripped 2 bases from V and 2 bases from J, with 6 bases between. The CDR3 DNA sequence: TGTGCCAGCAGTTACGGGGGGAACTATGGCTACACCTTC. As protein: CASSYGGNYGYTF.

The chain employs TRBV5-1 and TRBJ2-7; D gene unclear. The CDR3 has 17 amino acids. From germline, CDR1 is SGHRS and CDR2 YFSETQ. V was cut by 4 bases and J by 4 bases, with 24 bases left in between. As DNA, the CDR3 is TGCGCCAGCAGCCTCGTTGTCACTCGACTGAGTAGTTACGAGCAGTACTTC. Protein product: CASSLVVTRLSSYEQYF.

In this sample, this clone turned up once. The CDR3 DNA reads as TGTGCCAGCAGCGTTCGGTGGCAGGGAGGCACCGGGGAGCTGTTTTTT. Translation gives CASSVRWQGGTGELFF. The chain uses TRBV7-2 and TRBJ2-2, with D maybe TRBD2 (6 bases). V dropped 5 bases and J dropped 4 bases, with 17 bases sitting between them. From germline, CDR1 is SGHTA and CDR2 FQGNSA. CDR3 length: 16 residues.

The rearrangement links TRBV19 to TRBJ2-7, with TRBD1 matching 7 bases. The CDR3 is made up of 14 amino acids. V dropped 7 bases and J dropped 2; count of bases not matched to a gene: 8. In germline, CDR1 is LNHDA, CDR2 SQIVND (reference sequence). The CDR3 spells CASNTGVGPYEQYF. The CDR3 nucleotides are TGTGCCAGTAACACAGGGGTCGGTCCCTACGAGCAGTACTTC.

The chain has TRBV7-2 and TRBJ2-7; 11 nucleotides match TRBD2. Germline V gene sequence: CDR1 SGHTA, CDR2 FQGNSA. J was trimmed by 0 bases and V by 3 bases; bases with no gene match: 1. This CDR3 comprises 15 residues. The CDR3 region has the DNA TGTGCCAGCAGCTTGACTAGCGGGGCCTCCTACGAGCAGTACTTC. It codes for CASSLTSGASYEQYF.

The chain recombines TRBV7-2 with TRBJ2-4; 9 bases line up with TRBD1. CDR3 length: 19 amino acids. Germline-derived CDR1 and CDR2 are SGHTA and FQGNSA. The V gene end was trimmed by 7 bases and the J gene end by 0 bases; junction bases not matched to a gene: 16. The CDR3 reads CASTLGTGRGRGAKNIQYF. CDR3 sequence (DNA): TGTGCCAGCACTCTCGGGACAGGGAGAGGCCGAGGAGCCAAAAACATTCAGTACTTC.

The DNA of the CDR3 is TGTGCCAGCAGCGCGGCCCCGGGACAGCTGAACACTGAAGCTTTCTTT. Amino acids: CASSAAPGQLNTEAFF. This chain joins TRBV5-4 and TRBJ1-1; 7 nucleotides agree with TRBD1. The CDR3 contains 16 residues. Looked up from germline, CDR1 is SGHNT and CDR2 is YYREEE (reference sequence). The J segment lost 0 bases and the V segment lost 4 bases, leaving 9 bases of the junction unmatched.

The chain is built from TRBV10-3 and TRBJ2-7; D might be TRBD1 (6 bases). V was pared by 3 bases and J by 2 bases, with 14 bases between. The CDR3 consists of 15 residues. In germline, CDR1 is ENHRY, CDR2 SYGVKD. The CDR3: CAISDPPQGTYEQYF. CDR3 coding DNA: TGTGCCATCAGTGACCCGCCACAGGGTACCTACGAGCAGTACTTC.

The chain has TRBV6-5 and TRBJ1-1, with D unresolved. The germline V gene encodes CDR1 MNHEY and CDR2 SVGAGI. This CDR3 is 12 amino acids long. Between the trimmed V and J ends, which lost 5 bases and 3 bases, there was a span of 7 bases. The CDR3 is CASSAYDTEAFF. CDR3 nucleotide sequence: TGTGCCAGCAGTGCCTACGACACTGAAGCTTTCTTT.

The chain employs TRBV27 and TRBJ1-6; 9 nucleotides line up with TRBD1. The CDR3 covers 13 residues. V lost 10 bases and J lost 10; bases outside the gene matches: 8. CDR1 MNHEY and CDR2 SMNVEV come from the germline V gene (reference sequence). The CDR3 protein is CATLGQGGSPLHF. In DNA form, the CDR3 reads TGTGCCACCCTGGGACAGGGAGGATCACCCCTCCACTTT.

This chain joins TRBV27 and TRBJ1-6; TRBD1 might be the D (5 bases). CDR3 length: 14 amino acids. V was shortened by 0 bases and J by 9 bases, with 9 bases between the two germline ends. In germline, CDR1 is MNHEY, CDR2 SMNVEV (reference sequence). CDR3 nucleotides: TGTGCCAGCAGTTTATCCCAGGGTGCTTCACCCCTCCACTTT. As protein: CASSLSQGASPLHF.

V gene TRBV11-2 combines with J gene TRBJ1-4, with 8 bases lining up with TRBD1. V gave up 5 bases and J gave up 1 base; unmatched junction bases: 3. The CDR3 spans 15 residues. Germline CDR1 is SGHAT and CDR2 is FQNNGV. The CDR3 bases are TGTGCCAGCAGCCCACAGGGGGGAACTAATGAAAAACTGTTTTTT. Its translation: CASSPQGGTNEKLFF. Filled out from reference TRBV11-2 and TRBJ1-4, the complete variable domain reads EAGVAQSPRYKIIEKRQSVAFWCNPISGHATLYWYQQILGQGPKLLIQFQNNGVVDDSQLPKDRFSAERLKGVDSTLKIQPAKLEDSAVYLCASSPQGGTNEKLFFGSGTQLSVL.

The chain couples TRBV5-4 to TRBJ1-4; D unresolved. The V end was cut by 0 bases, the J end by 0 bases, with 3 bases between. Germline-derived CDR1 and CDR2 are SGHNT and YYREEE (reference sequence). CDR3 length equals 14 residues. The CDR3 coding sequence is TGTGCCAGCAGCTTGGCTGCAACTAATGAAAAACTGTTTTTT. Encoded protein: CASSLAATNEKLFF.

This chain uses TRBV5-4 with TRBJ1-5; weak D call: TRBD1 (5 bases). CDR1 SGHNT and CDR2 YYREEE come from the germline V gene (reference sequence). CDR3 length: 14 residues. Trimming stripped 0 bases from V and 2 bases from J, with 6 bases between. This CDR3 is CASSLGGGNQPQHF. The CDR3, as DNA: TGTGCCAGCAGCTTGGGGGGCGGCAATCAGCCCCAGCATTTT.

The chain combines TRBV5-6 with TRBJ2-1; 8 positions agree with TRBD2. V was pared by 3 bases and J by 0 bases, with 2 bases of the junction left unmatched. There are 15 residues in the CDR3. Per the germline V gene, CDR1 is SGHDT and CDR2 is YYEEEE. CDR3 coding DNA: TGTGCCAGCAGCTCTACTAGCGGCTCCTACAATGAGCAGTTCTTC. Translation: CASSSTSGSYNEQFF.